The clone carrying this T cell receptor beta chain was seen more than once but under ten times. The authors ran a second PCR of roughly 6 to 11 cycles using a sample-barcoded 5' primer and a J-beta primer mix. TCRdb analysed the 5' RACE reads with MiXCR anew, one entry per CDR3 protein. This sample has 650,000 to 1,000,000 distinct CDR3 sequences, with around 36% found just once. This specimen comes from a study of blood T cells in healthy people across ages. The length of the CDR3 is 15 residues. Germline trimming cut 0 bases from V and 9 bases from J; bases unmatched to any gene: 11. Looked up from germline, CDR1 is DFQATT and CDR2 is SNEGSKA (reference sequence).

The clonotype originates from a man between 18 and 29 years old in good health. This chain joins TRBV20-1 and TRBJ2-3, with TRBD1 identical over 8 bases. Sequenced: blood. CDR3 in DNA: TGCAGTGCTAGAGATAAGGACAGGGTAATGACAACGCAGTATTTT. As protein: CSARDKDRVMTTQYF.